This TCR beta chain is from a study of technical replicates of blood from a handful of donors. Generated by immunoSEQ multiplex PCR, the TCRdb table keeps only in-frame clones and is missing some. This table holds fewer than 100,000 clones, 97% found once. This CDR3 is built from 14 residues. The germline V gene has CDR1 SNHLY and CDR2 FYNNEI. With regard to this clone: One junction end disagrees with the germline gene, perhaps due to a read error.

The clonotype was recovered from a human donor in good health. The V gene is TRBV2, the J gene TRBJ1-2, with TRBD1 matching over 7 bases. The sequencing sample was made of T cells isolated from PBMCs. For the CDR3, the DNA is TGTGCCAGCAGCGAAGAGGGGGCCTACTATGGCTACACCTTC. Its protein product is CASSEEGAYYGYTF.